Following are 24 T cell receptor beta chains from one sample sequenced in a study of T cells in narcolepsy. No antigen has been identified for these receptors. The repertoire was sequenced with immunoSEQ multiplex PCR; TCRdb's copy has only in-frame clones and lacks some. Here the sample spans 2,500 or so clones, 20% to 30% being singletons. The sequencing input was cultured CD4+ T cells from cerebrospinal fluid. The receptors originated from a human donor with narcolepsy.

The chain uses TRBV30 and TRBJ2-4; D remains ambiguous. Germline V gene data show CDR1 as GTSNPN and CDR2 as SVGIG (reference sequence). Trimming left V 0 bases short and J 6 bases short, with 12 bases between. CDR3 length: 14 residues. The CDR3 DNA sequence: TGTGCCTGGAGTGTTGGTTTTTCCACAAACATTCAGTACTTC. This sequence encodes CAWSVGFSTNIQYF.

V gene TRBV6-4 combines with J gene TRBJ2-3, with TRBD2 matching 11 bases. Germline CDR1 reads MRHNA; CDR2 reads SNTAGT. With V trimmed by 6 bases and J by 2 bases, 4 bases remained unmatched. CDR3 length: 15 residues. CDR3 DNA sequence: TGTGCCAGCAGGAAACTAGCGGGGGACACAGATACGCAGTATTTT. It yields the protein CASRKLAGDTDTQYF.

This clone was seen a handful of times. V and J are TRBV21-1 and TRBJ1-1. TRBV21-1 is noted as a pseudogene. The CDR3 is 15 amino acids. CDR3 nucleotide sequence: TGTGCCAGCACCTTAAGGAGGGGAAAGAACACTGAAGCTTTCTTT. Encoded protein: CASTLRRGKNTEAFF.

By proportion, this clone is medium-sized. The DNA for the CDR3 is TGTGCCAGTAGTATCGGGAGGGGTACAATCTACGAGCAGTACTTC. Protein: CASSIGRGTIYEQYF. The chain joins TRBV19 to TRBJ2-7; 8 positions agree with TRBD2. V gave up 3 bases and J gave up 3 bases; unmatched junction bases: 7. This CDR3 region has 15 residues. Germline lookup yields CDR1 LNHDA and CDR2 SQIVND (reference sequence).

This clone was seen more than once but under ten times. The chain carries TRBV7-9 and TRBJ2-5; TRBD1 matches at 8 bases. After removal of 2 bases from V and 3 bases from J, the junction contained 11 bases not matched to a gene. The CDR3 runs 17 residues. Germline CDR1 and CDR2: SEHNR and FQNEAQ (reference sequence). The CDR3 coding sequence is TGTGCCAGCAGCTTACTTGGTAGGACAGGGAATAAAGAGACCCAGTACTTC. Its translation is CASSLLGRTGNKETQYF.

The CDR3 sequence: CSPGQVGYGYTF. The DNA of the CDR3 is TGCAGCCCTGGGCAGGTAGGCTATGGCTACACCTTC. The rearrangement joins TRBV29-1 to TRBJ1-2; D ambiguous. The CDR3 consists of 12 residues. Germline V gene data show CDR1 as SQVTM and CDR2 as ANQGSEA. V lost 8 bases to trimming and J lost 4 bases, with 14 bases between them.

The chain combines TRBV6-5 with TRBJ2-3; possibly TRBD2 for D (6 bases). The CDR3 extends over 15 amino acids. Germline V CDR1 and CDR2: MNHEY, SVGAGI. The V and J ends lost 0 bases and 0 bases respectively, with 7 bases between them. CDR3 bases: TGTGCCAGCAGTTACTCCGGGACTAGCACAGATACGCAGTATTTT. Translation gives CASSYSGTSTDTQYF.

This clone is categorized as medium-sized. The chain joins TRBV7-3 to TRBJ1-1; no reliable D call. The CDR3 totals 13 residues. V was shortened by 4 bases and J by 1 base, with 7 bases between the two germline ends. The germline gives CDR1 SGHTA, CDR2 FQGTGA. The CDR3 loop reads CASSSQRNTEAFF. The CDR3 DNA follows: TGTGCCAGCAGCTCTCAGAGGAACACTGAAGCTTTCTTT.

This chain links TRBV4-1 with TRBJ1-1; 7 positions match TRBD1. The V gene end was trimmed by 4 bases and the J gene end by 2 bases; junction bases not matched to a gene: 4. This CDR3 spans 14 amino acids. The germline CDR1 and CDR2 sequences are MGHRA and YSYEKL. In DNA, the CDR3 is TGCGCCAGCAGCCCGGGACAGACAAACACTGAAGCTTTCTTT. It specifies CASSPGQTNTEAFF.

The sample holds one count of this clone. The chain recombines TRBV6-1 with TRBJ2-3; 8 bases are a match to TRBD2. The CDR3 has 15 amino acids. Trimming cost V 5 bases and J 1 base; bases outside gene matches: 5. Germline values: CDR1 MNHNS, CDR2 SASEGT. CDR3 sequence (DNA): TGTGCCAGCAGTTTCCAGGGACTAGGCACAGATACGCAGTATTTT. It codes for CASSFQGLGTDTQYF.

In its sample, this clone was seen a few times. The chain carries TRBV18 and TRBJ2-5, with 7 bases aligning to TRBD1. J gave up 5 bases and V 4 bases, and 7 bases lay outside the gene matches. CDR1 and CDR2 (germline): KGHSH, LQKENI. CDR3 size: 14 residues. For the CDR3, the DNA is TGTGCCAGCTCACGTAACAGGGGTGAGGAGACCCAGTACTTC. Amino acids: CASSRNRGEETQYF. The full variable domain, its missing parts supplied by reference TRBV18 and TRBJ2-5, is NAGVMQNPRHLVRRRGQEARLRCSPMKGHSHVYWYRQLPEEGLKFMVYLQKENIIDESGMPKERFSAEFPKEGPSILRIQQVVRGDSAAYFCASSRNRGEETQYFGPGTRLLVL.

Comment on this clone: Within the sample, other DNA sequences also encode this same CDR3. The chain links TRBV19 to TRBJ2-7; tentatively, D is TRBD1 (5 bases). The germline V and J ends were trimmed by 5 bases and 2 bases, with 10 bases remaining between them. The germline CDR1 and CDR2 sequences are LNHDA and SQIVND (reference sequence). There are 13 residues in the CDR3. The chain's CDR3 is CASSSQGPYEQYF. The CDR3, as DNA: TGTGCCAGTAGTTCCCAGGGCCCCTACGAGCAGTACTTC.

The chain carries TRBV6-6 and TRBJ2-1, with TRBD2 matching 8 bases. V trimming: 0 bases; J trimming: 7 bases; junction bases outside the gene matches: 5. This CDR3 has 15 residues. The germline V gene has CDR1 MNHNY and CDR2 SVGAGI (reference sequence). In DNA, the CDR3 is TGTGCCAGCAGTTACTCCGGGGGGGCGAATAATGAGCAGTTCTTC. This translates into CASSYSGGANNEQFF.

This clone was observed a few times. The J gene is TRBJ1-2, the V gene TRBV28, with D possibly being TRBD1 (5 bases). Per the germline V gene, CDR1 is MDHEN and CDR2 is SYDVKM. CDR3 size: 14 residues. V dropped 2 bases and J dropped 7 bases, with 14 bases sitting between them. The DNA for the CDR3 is TGTGCCAGCAGTTTAATTGACAGATTCGCTGGCTACACCTTC. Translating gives CASSLIDRFAGYTF.

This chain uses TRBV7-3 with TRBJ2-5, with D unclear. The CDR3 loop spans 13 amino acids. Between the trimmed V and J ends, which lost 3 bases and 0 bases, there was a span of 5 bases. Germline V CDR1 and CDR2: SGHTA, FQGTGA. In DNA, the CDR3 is TGTGCCAGCAGCTTCCAGTACCAAGAGACCCAGTACTTC. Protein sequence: CASSFQYQETQYF.

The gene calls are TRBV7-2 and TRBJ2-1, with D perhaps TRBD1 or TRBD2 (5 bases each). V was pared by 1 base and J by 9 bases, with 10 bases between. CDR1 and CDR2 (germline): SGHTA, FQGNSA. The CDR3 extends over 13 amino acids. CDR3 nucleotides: TGTGCCAGCAGCTTAGGGCGTGGGGGTGAGCAGTTCTTC. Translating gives CASSLGRGGEQFF. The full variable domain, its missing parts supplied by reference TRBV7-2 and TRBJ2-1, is GAGVSQSPSNKVTEKGKDVELRCDPISGHTALYWYRQSLGQGLEFLIYFQGNSAPDKSGLPSDRFSAERTGGSVSTLTIQRTQQEDSAVYLCASSLGRGGEQFFGPGTRLTVL.

The CDR3 is CASSDIAGGQETQYF. The CDR3 region has the DNA TGTGCCAGCAGCGACATAGCGGGGGGGCAAGAGACCCAGTACTTC. V gene TRBV7-2 combines with J gene TRBJ2-5, with 11 bases lining up with TRBD2. Germline CDR1 SGHTA, CDR2 FQGNSA. The CDR3 spans 15 residues. J gave up 2 bases and V 5 bases, and 4 bases lay outside the gene matches.

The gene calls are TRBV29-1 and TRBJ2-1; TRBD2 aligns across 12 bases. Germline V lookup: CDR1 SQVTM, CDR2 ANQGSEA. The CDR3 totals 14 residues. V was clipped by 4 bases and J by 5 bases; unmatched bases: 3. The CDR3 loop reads CSVGTSGGHNEQFF. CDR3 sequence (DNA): TGCAGCGTTGGAACTAGCGGGGGGCACAATGAGCAGTTCTTC.

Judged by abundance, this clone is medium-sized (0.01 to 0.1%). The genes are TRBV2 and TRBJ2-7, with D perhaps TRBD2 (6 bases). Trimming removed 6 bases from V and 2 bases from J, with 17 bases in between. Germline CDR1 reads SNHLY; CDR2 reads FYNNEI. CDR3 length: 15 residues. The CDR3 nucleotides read TGTGCCAGCAGCCATCCCGGGACTGCTACCTACGAGCAGTACTTC. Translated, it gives CASSHPGTATYEQYF.

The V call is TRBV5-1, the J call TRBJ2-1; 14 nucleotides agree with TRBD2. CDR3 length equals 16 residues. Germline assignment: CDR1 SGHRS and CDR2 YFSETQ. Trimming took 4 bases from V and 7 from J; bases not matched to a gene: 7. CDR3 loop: CASSATGTSGGNEQFF. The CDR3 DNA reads TGCGCCAGCAGCGCAACCGGGACTAGCGGGGGTAATGAGCAGTTCTTC.

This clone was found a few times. This CDR3 reads CASSVGDRGRRDTDTQYF. The CDR3 nucleotides read TGTGCCAGCAGCGTAGGGGACAGGGGGCGGAGGGACACAGATACGCAGTATTTT. The rearrangement uses TRBV9 and TRBJ2-3; 12 nucleotides align to TRBD1. The CDR3 is made up of 18 amino acids. CDR1 and CDR2 (germline): SGDLS, YYNGEE. The trim removed 0 bases at V and 2 bases at J, leaving 7 bases unmatched.

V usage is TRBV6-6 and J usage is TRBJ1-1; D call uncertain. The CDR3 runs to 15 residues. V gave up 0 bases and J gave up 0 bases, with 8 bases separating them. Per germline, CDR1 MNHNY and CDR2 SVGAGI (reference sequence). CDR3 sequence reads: CASSYSSGLNTEAFF. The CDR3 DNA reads TGTGCCAGCAGTTACTCGTCAGGACTGAACACTGAAGCTTTCTTT.

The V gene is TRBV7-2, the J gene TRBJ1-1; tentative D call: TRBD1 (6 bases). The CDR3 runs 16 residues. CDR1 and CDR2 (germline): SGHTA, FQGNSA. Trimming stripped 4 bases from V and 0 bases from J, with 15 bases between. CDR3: CASSSTQGLMNTEAFF. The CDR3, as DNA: TGTGCCAGCAGCTCCACACAGGGCCTCATGAACACTGAAGCTTTCTTT.

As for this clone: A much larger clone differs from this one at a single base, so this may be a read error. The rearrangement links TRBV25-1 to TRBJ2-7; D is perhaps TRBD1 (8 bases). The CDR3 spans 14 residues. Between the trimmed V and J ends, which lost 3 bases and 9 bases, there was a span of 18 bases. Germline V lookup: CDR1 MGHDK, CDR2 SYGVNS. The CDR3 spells CASSERTGTGGQYF. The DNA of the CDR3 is TGTGCCAGCAGTGAGCGGACAGGGACGGGAGGGCAGTACTTC.